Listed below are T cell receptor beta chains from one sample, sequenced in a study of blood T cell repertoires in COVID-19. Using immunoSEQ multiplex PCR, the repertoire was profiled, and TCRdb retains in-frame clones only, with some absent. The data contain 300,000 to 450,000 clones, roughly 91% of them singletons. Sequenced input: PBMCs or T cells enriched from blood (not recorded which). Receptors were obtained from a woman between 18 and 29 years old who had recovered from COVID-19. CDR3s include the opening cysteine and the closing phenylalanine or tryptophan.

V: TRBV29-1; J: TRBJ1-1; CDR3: CSVHRGSDTEAFF
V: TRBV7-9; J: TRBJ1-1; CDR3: CASSQTGNTEAFF
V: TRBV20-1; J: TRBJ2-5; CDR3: CSASASAPQETQYF
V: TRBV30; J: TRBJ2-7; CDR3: CAWSLGTGGTYEQYF
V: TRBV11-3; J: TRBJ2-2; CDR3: CASSLTGTSGELFF
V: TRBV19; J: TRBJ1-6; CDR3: CASTPGWPANSPLHF
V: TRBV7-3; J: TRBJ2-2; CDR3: CASSLGLGLAPGELFF
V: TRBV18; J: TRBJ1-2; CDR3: CASSHGRGREIKGYTF
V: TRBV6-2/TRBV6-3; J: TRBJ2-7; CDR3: CASSYQGISYEQYF
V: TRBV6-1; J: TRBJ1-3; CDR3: CASSEAAGTAGNTIYF
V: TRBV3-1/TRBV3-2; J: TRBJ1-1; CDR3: CASALLLGGEDNTEAFF
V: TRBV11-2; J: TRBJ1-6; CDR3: CASSLRTDYNSPLHF
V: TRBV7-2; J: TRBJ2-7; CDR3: CASSLAGGPREQYF
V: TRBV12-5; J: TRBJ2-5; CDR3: CASGLVYTGLADDQETQYF
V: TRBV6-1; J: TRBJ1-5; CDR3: CASSEGGDLNQPQHF
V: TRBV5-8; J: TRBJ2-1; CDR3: CASSSGQGFYNEQFF
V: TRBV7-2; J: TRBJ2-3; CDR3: CASSLWGQGQEGTDTQYF
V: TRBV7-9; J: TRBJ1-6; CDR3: CASSPGTGVSPLHF
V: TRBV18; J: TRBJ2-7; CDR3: CASSVSGYYEQYF
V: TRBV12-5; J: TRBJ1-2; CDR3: CASGLSPRRFYTF
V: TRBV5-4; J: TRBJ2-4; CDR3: CASSLEVKGKVNIQYF
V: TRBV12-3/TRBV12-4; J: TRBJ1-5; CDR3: CASSLQGQPQHF
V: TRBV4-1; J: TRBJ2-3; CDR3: CASSQGRRGGLDTQYF
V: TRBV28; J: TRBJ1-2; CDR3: CASSSPGQGNARYTF
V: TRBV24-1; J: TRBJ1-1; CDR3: CATSDPGRGQGNTEAFF
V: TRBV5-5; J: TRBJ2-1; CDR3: CASSGPGSSYNEQFF
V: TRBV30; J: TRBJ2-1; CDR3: CAWTLGNEQFF
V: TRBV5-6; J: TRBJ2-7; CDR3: CASSHDRGNLYEQYF
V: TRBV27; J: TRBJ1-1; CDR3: CASSLKSMNTEAFF
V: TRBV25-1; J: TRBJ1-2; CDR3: CASRDGGVNGYTF
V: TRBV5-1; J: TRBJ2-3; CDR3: CASSLSGDRRDTQYF
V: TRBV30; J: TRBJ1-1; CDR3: CAWSVSLNTEAFF
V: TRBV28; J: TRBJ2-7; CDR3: CASSLGGPWEYF
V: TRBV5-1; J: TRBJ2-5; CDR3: CASSPRGGKYPQETQYF
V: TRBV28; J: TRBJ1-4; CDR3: CASSFRGGVVATNEKLFF
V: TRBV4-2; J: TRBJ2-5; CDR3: CASSQDLTGGSETQYF
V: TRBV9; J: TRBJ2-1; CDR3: CASSAGTGSPDEQFF
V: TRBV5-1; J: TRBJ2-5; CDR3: CASSLGGGYGQETQYF